The clone carrying this T cell receptor (beta chain) appeared once. What it binds is not known. Per the germline V gene, CDR1 is MDHEN and CDR2 is SYDVKM. Trimming shortened V by 8 bases and J by 4 bases, and 13 bases separated the two germline ends. The CDR3 runs 13 residues. The data derive from a study of blood T cells in healthy people across ages. Researchers isolated at least 7 million PBMCs per sample. Per sample, no less than 5 micrograms of total RNA were extracted. Study outcomes and limitations: Roughly linear declines in TCR beta diversity per million T cells occurred with age.

For the second PCR, which ran for about 6 to 11 cycles, a sample-barcoded 5' primer and a J-beta primer mix were used. TCRdb re-called the 5' RACE reads through MiXCR, storing one row per CDR3 protein. The sample has 1.5 million to 2 million distinct CDR3 sequences, about 31% seen once. Sequencing was performed on blood. V gene TRBV28 combines with J gene TRBJ2-3; D is unclear. This clonotype was sampled from a woman in her twenties or thirties in good health. CDR3 nucleotide sequence: TGTGCCAGCCAGTCCCCCTTCCCAGATACGCAGTATTTT. This encodes CASQSPFPDTQYF.